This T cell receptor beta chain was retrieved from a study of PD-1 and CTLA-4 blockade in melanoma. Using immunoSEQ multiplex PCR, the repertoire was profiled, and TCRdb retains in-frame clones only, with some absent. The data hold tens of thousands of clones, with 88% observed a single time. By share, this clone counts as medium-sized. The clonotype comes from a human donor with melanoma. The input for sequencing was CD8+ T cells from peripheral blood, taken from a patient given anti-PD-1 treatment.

CDR3 sequence reads: CASSSDRVGSPLHF. CDR3 bases: TGCGCCAGCAGCTCGGACAGGGTGGGCTCACCCCTCCACTTT. J is TRBJ1-6 and V is TRBV5-1, with 8 bases identical to TRBD1. The V and J ends lost 3 bases and 10 bases, in that order; junction bases with no gene match: 6. The germline V gene has CDR1 SGHRS and CDR2 YFSETQ. This CDR3 has 14 residues. The whole variable domain, filled in from reference TRBV5-1 and TRBJ1-6, reads KAGVTQTPRYLIKTRGQQVTLSCSPISGHRSVSWYQQTPGQGLQFLFEYFSETQRNKGNFPGRFSGRQFSNSRSEMNVSTLELGDSALYLCASSSDRVGSPLHFGNGTRLTVT.